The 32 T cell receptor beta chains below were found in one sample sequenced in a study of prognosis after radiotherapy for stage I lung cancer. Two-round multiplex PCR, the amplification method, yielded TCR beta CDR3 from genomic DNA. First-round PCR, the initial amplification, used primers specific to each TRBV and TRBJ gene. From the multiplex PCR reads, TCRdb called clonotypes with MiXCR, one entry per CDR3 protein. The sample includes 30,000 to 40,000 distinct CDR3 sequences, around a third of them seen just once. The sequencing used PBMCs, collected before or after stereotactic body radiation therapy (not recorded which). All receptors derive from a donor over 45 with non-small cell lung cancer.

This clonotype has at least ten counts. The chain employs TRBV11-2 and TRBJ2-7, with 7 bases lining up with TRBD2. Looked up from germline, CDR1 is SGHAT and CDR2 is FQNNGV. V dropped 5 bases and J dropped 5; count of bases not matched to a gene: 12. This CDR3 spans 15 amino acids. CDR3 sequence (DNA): TGTGCCAGCAGCCCCGTCGCGGGAGTAGTAAACGAGCAGTACTTC. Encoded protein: CASSPVAGVVNEQYF. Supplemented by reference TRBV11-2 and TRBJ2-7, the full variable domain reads EAGVAQSPRYKIIEKRQSVAFWCNPISGHATLYWYQQILGQGPKLLIQFQNNGVVDDSQLPKDRFSAERLKGVDSTLKIQPAKLEDSAVYLCASSPVAGVVNEQYFGPGTRLTVT.

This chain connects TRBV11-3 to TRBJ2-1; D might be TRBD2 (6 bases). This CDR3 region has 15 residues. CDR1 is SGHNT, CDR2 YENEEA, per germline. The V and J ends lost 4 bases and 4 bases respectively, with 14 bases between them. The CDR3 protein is CASSSRGGDYNEQFF. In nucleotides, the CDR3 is TGTGCCAGCAGCTCTAGGGGCGGGGATTACAATGAGCAGTTCTTC.

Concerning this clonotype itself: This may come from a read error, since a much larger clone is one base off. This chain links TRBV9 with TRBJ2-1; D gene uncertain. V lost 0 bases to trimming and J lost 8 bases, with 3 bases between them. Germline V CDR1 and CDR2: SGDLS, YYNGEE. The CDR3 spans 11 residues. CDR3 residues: CASSVVYEQFF. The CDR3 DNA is TGTGCCAGCAGCGTAGTATATGAGCAGTTCTTC. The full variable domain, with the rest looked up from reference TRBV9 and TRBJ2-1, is DSGVTQTPKHLITATGQRVTLRCSPRSGDLSVYWYQQSLDQGLQFLIQYYNGEERAKGNILERFSAQQFPDLHSELNLSSLELGDSALYFCASSVVYEQFFGPGTRLTVL.

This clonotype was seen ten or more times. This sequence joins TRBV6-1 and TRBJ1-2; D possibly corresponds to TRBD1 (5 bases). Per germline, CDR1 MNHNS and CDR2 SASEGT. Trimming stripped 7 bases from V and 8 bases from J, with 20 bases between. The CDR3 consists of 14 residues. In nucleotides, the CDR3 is TGTGCCAGCAACCCTGGGGGGGGAGGCCTCGGCTACACCTTC. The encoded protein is CASNPGGGGLGYTF.

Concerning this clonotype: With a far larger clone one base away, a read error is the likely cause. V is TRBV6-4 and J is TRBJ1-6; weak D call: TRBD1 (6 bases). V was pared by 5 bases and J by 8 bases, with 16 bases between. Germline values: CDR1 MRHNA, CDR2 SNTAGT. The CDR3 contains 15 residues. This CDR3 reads CASSYKGELDSPLHF. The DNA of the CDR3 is TGTGCCAGCAGTTATAAGGGGGAGCTTGATTCACCCCTCCACTTT.

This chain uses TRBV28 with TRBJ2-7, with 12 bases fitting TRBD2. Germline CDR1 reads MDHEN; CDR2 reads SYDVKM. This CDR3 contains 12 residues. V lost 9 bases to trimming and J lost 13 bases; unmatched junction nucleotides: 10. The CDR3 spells CASTTSGGLSYF. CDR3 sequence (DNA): TGTGCCAGTACGACTAGCGGGGGCCTTTCATACTTC.

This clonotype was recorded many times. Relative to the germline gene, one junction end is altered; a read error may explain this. CDR3 residues: CVSSSKGQAYEQYF. As DNA, the CDR3 is TGTGTCAGCAGCTCAAAGGGACAGGCCTACGAGCAGTACTTC. The chain employs TRBV7-2 and TRBJ2-7, with 8 bases fitting TRBD1. Germline CDR1 and CDR2: SGHTA and FQGNSA. CDR3 length equals 14 residues.

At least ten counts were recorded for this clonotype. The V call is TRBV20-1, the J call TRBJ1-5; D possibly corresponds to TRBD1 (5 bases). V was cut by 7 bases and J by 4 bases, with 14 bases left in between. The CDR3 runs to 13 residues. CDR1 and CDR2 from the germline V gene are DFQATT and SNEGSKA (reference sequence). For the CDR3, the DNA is TGCAGTGGCGTGACGAGGGGTAATCAGCCCCAGCATTTT. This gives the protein CSGVTRGNQPQHF.

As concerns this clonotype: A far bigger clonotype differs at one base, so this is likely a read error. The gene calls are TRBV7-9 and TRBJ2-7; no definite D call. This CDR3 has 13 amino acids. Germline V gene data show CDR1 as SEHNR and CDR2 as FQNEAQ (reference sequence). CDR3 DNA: TGTGCCAGCGGCTTAGGTCAGGCCTACGAGCAGTACTTC. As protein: CASGLGQAYEQYF.

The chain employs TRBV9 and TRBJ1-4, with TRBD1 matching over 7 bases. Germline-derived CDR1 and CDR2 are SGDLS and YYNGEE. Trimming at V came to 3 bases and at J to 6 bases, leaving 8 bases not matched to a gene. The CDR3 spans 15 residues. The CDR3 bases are TGTGCCAGCAGCGGCCCGGGACAGAGAGATGAAAAACTGTTTTTT. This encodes CASSGPGQRDEKLFF.

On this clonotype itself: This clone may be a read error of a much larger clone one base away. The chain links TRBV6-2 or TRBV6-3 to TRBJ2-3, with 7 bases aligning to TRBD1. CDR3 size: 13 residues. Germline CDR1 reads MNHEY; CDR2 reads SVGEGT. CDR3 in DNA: TGTGCCAGCAGAAGGGGGCTAGCAGATACGCATTATTTT. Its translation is CASRRGLADTHYF.

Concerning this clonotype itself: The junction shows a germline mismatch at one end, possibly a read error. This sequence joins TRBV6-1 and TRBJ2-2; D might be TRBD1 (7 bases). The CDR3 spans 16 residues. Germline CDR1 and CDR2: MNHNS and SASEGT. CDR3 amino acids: CASSEALQGRTGELFF. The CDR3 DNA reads TGTGCCAGCAGCGAAGCCCTACAGGGGAGGACCGGGGAGCTGTTTTTT.

The CDR3 protein is CSARGRGSSYEQYF. The CDR3 nucleotides read TGCAGTGCTAGAGGAAGGGGGAGCTCCTACGAGCAGTACTTC. The chain joins TRBV20-1 to TRBJ2-7; tentatively, D is TRBD1 (6 bases). Germline V gene lookup returns CDR1 DFQATT and CDR2 SNEGSKA (reference sequence). The CDR3 contains 14 residues. V was clipped by 1 base and J by 0 bases, with 10 bases between them.

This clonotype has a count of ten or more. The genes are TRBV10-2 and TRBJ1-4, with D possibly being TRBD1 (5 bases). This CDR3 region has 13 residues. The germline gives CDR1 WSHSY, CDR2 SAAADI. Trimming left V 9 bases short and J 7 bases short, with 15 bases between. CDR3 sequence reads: CASQGGGTEKLFF. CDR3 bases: TGCGCCAGTCAGGGCGGGGGGACTGAAAAACTGTTTTTT.

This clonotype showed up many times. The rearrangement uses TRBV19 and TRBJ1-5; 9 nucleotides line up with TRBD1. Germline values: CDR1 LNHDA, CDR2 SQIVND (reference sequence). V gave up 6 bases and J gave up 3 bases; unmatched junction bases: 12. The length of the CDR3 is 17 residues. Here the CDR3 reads CASSHNSGTGFNQPQHF. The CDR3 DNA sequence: TGTGCCAGTAGCCACAACTCCGGGACAGGGTTCAATCAGCCCCAGCATTTT.

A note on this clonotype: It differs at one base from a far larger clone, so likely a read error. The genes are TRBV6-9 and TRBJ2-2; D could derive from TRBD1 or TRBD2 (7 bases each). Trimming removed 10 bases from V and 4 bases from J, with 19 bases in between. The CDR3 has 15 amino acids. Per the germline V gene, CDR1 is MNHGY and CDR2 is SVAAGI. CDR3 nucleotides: TGTGCCATCAGGGGGGGGAGGGCGGTCACCGGGGAGCTGTTTTTT. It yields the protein CAIRGGRAVTGELFF.

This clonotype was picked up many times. The CDR3, as DNA: TGCGCCAGCAGCCCGGGGGCCTACGAGCAGTACTTC. Amino acids: CASSPGAYEQYF. The chain carries TRBV5-1 and TRBJ2-7, with D perhaps matching TRBD2 (6 bases). The germline gives CDR1 SGHRS, CDR2 YFSETQ. The CDR3 spans 12 residues. Deletions cut 4 bases from V and 2 bases from J, with 7 bases between.

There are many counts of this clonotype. The CDR3 coding sequence is TGTGCCAGCAGATTCGGGGCAGGCTGGGAGCATTCACCCCTCCACTTT. Amino acids: CASRFGAGWEHSPLHF. The J gene is TRBJ1-6, the V gene TRBV12-3 or TRBV12-4; D possibly corresponds to TRBD1 (5 bases). Trimming removed 6 bases from V and 8 bases from J, with 20 bases in between. The CDR3 is 16 amino acids.

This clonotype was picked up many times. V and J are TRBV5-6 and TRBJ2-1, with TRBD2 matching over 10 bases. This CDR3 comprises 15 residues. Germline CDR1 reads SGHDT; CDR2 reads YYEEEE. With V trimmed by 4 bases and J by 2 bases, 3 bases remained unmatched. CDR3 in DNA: TGTGCCAGCAGCCAACTAGCGGGGCCCTACAATGAGCAGTTCTTC. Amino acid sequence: CASSQLAGPYNEQFF.

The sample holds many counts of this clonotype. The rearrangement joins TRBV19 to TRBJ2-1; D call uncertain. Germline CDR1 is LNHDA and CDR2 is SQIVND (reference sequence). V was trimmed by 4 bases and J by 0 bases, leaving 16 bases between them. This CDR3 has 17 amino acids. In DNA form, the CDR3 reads TGTGCCAGTAGTAGGTCCCCCCCAGGTATCTCCTACAATGAGCAGTTCTTC. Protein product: CASSRSPPGISYNEQFF.

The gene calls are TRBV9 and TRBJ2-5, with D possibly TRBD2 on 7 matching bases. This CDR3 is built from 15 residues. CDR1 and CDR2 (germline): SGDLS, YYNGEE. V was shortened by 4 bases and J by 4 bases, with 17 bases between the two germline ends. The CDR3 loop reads CASSFAGARGETQYF. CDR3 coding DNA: TGTGCCAGCAGCTTTGCGGGGGCGCGAGGAGAGACCCAGTACTTC.

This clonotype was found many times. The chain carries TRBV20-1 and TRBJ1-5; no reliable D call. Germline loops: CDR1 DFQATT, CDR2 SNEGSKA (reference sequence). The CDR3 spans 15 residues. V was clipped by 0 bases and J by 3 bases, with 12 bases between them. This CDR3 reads CSARDQGQPNQPQHF. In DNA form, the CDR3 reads TGCAGTGCTAGAGATCAAGGTCAGCCCAATCAGCCCCAGCATTTT.

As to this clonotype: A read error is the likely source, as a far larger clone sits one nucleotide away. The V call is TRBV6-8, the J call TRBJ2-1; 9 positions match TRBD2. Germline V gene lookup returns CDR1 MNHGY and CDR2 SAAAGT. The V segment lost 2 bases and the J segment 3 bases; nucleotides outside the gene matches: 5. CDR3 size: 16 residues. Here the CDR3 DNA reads TGTGCCAGCAGTTACCCCGTGACTAGCGGCTACAATGAGCAGTTCTTC. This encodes CASSYPVTSGYNEQFF.

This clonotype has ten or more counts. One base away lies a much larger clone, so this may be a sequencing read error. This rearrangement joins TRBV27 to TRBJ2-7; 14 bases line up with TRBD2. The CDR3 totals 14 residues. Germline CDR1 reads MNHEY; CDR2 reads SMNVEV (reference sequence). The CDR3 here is CVSRTSGGPHEQYF. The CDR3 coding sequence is TGTGTCAGCAGGACTAGCGGGGGGCCCCACGAGCAGTACTTC.

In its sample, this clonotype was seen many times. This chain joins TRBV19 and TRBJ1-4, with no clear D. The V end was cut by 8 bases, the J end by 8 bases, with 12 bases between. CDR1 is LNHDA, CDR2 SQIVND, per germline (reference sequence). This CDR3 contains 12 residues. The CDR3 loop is CASGRGKEKLFF. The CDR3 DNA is TGTGCCAGTGGGCGAGGTAAAGAAAAACTGTTTTTT. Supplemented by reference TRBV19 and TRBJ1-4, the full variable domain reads DGGITQSPKYLFRKEGQNVTLSCEQNLNHDAMYWYRQDPGQGLRLIYYSQIVNDFQKGDIAEGYSVSREKKESFPLTVTSAQKNPTAFYLCASGRGKEKLFFGSGTQLSVL.

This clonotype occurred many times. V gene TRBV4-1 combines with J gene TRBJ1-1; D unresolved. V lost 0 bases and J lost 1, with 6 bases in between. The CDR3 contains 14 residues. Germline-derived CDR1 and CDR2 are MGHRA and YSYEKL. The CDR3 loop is CASSQETTNTEAFF. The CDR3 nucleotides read TGCGCCAGCAGCCAAGAAACAACGAACACTGAAGCTTTCTTT.

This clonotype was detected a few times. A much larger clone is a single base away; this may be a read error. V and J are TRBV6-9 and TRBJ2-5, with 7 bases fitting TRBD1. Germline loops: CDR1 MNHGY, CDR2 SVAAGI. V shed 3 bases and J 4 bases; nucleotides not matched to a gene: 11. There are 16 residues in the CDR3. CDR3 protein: CASSYSGGTFVETQYF. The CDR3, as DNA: TGTGCCAGCAGTTACTCAGGGGGAACCTTTGTAGAGACCCAGTACTTC.

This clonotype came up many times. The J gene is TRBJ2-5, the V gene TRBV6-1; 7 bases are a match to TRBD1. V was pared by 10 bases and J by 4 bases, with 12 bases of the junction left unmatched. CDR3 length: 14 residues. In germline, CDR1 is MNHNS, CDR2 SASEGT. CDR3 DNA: TGTGCCACCAAATATAGGGGGCCCTTAGAGACCCAGTACTTC. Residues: CATKYRGPLETQYF.

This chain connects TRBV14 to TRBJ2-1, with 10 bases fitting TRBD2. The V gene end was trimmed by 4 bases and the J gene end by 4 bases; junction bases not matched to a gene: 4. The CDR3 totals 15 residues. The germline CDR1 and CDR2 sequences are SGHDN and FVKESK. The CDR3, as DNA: TGTGCCAGCAGCCCACTAGCGGGGCAGTACAATGAGCAGTTCTTC. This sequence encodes CASSPLAGQYNEQFF.

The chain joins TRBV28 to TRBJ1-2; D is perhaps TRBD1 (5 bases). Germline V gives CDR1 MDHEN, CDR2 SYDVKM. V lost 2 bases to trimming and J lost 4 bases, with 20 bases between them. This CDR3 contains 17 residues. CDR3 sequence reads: CASSLVVDSQSPYGYTF. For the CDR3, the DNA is TGTGCCAGCAGTTTAGTGGTCGACAGCCAGAGTCCCTATGGCTACACCTTC.

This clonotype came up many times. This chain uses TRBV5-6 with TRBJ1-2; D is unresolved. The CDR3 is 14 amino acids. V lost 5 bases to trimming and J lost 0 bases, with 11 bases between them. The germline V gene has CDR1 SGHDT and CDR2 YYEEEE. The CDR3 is CASRPDRTNYGYTF. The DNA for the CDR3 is TGTGCCAGCAGGCCGGACCGGACTAACTATGGCTACACCTTC.

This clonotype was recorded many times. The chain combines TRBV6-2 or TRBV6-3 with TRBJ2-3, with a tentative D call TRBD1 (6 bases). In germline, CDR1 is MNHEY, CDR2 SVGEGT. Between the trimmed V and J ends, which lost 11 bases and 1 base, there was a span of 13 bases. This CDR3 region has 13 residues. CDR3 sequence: CAHAWGRTDTQYF. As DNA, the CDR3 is TGTGCCCACGCCTGGGGGCGCACAGATACGCAGTATTTT.